This TCR beta chain was recorded in a study of blood T cell repertoires in COVID-19. Study-level background: Samples taken during acute and convalescent COVID-19 were collected in the United States, Italy and Spain. PBMCs, B-cell-depleted T cells, or T cells were the source of the cDNA or gDNA that made up the material.

TCRdb's table, derived via immunoSEQ multiplex PCR, lists solely in-frame clones and lacks some. The repertoire holds fewer than 450,000 clones, with around 90% as singletons. The CDR3 totals 15 residues. Germline CDR1 reads LGHNA; CDR2 reads YNFKEQ. V was clipped by 6 bases and J by 1 base; unmatched bases: 6. The participants were between roughly 18 and 100 years old and came from roughly 24 US areas. Participant-given clinical history determined each cohort assignment. The chain links TRBV4-2 to TRBJ2-7, with 10 bases fitting TRBD1. The specimen was PBMCs or T cells enriched from blood (not recorded which). This sequence originates from a woman aged 40-49 years with acute COVID-19. The CDR3, as DNA: TGTGCCAGCAGTATTTCGGACAGGGGGTCCTACGAGCAGTACTTC. This sequence encodes CASSISDRGSYEQYF.